Following are 23 T cell receptor beta chains from one sample sequenced in a study of blood T cell repertoires in COVID-19 (dated by TCRdb to 2020 to 2021). Receptor libraries were prepared by the immunoSEQ multiplex PCR assay. The source is immuneACCESS, and TCRdb retained only in-frame sequences with V and J called. Part of the clones is not carried over; for the studies checked, unresolved V genes explain less than half of this, and the remainder is unexplained. For this sample the table gives 45,000 to 60,000 clones, of which approximately 85% were detected only once. The ten largest clones take up around 3.1% of the sample. The sequenced sample was peripheral blood. The receptors originated from a man aged 45-65 years with active COVID-19.

V gene TRBV5-1 combines with J gene TRBJ2-5; tentatively, D is TRBD1 (6 bases). Germline assignment: CDR1 SGHRS and CDR2 YFSETQ. The CDR3 has 16 amino acids. Trimming stripped 4 bases from V and 4 bases from J, with 20 bases between. The CDR3 DNA follows: TGCGCCAGCAGCCCTAATAACGGACAACAGGGAGAGACCCAGTACTTC. Protein product: CASSPNNGQQGETQYF.

The chain couples TRBV7-8 to TRBJ2-2; TRBD1 matches 8 bases. The CDR3 is 17 amino acids. CDR1 is SGHVS, CDR2 FQNEAQ, per germline. Trimming removed 0 bases from V and 7 bases from J; junction bases left unmatched: 10. The CDR3 sequence: CASSLAHRGLRGGELFF. The CDR3 bases are TGTGCCAGCAGCTTAGCGCACAGGGGGTTACGTGGCGGGGAGCTGTTTTTT.

The rearrangement links TRBV7-9 to TRBJ2-3; perhaps TRBD1 as D (5 bases). The CDR3 is 16 amino acids. V was shortened by 1 base and J by 0 bases, with 11 bases between the two germline ends. From germline, CDR1 is SEHNR and CDR2 FQNEAQ (reference sequence). The CDR3 DNA reads as TGTGCCAGCAGCTTAGTTACAGGCTTTAGCACAGATACGCAGTATTTT. This sequence encodes CASSLVTGFSTDTQYF.

The V call is TRBV21-1, the J call TRBJ2-2; the DNA was not compared with TRBD1, the D call given in the table. TRBV21-1 is marked as a pseudogene. This CDR3 is 15 amino acids long. CDR3 in DNA: TGTGCCAGCAGCAAGGGACAAAACAACACCGGGGAGCTGTTTTTT. Amino acids: CASSKGQNNTGELFF.

The chain carries TRBV19 and TRBJ1-1; 7 bases map to TRBD1. This CDR3 has 13 residues. The V gene end was trimmed by 6 bases and the J gene end by 1 base; junction bases not matched to a gene: 2. From germline, CDR1 is LNHDA and CDR2 SQIVND (reference sequence). The CDR3 loop reads CASRPGGNTEAFF. The CDR3 DNA reads TGTGCCAGTAGACCAGGGGGGAACACTGAAGCTTTCTTT.

J is TRBJ2-1 and V is TRBV13, with 10 bases aligning to TRBD2. The CDR3 consists of 17 residues. The germline gives CDR1 PRHDT, CDR2 FYEKMQ (reference sequence). V trimming: 5 bases; J trimming: 8 bases; junction bases outside the gene matches: 15. CDR3 protein: CASSPGLPTSGLDEQFF. CDR3 in DNA: TGTGCCAGCAGCCCAGGATTGCCGACTAGCGGGCTCGATGAGCAGTTCTTC. Full variable domain (missing parts from reference TRBV13 and TRBJ2-1): AAGVIQSPRHLIKEKRETATLKCYPIPRHDTVYWYQQGPGQDPQFLISFYEKMQSDKGSIPDRFSAQQFSDYHSELNMSSLELGDSALYFCASSPGLPTSGLDEQFFGPGTRLTVL.

This rearrangement joins TRBV18 to TRBJ2-3; 10 bases fit TRBD2. The CDR3 is made up of 15 amino acids. The ends lost 8 bases at V and 5 bases at J; junction bases unmatched: 10. Per the germline V gene, CDR1 is KGHSH and CDR2 is LQKENI. CDR3 residues: CASTPSGGAGDTQYF. As DNA, the CDR3 is TGTGCCAGCACTCCAAGCGGGGGGGCAGGAGATACGCAGTATTTT.

The J gene is TRBJ2-1, the V gene TRBV4-1, with D possibly matching TRBD2 (6 bases). V was shortened by 4 bases and J by 7 bases, with 17 bases between the two germline ends. Germline CDR1 reads MGHRA; CDR2 reads YSYEKL. The CDR3 covers 15 residues. The CDR3 coding sequence is TGCGCCAGCAGCCCCGCGGGACTGGGAGCAAATGAGCAGTTCTTC. As protein: CASSPAGLGANEQFF.

J is TRBJ2-7 and V is TRBV5-6; a weak D match, TRBD1 (6 bases). The CDR3 is made up of 17 amino acids. CDR1 is SGHDT, CDR2 YYEEEE, per germline. The germline V and J ends were trimmed by 3 bases and 2 bases, with 21 bases remaining between them. The CDR3 loop reads CASSYFVYREGTYEQYF. The CDR3, as DNA: TGTGCCAGCAGCTATTTCGTCTACAGGGAAGGCACCTACGAGCAGTACTTC.

The V call is TRBV18, the J call TRBJ2-3, with a possible D match to TRBD2 (6 bases). Germline CDR1 is KGHSH and CDR2 is LQKENI. This CDR3 region has 15 residues. Trimming removed 3 bases at V and 4 bases at J, with 14 bases between. CDR3 nucleotides: TGTGCCAGCTCACCTTCCGTGCGGGACCCAGATACGCAGTATTTT. Translated: CASSPSVRDPDTQYF.

The V and J genes are TRBV5-1 and TRBJ2-2; TRBD2 might be the D (6 bases). This CDR3 region has 15 residues. Germline assignment: CDR1 SGHRS and CDR2 YFSETQ. The V end was cut by 1 base, the J end by 7 bases, with 14 bases between. CDR3 in DNA: TGCGCCAGCAGCTTGACGGGAGCCCCCGTCGGGGAGCTGTTTTTT. Residues: CASSLTGAPVGELFF.

The V gene is TRBV7-9, the J gene TRBJ1-1; D unresolved. CDR3 size: 14 residues. Trimming took off 3 bases at V and 4 bases at J, with 12 bases between the two ends. Looked up from germline, CDR1 is SEHNR and CDR2 is FQNEAQ (reference sequence). The CDR3 is CASSLGGRGTEAFF. DNA of the CDR3: TGTGCCAGCAGCTTGGGAGGTCGAGGCACTGAAGCTTTCTTT.

The genes are TRBV6-6 and TRBJ2-6; 7 positions match TRBD1. V lost 6 bases to trimming and J lost 0 bases; unmatched junction nucleotides: 5. This CDR3 spans 16 amino acids. From germline, CDR1 is MNHNY and CDR2 SVGAGI (reference sequence). The CDR3 loop is CASREYRGSGANVLTF. DNA for the CDR3: TGTGCCAGCAGAGAATACAGGGGCTCTGGGGCCAACGTCCTGACTTTC.

The chain is built from TRBV6-5 and TRBJ1-1, with a tentative D call TRBD1 (6 bases). Germline V lookup: CDR1 MNHEY, CDR2 SVGAGI. V was pared by 8 bases and J by 0 bases, with 13 bases between. There are 14 residues in the CDR3. The DNA of the CDR3 is TGTGCCAGCGTCGGTGGGGGCGTGAACACTGAAGCTTTCTTT. This gives the protein CASVGGGVNTEAFF.

The chain carries TRBV6-5 and TRBJ1-1, with D perhaps matching TRBD1 (5 bases). Trimming removed 6 bases at V and 6 bases at J, with 11 bases between. The V gene's germline CDR1 is MNHEY and CDR2 SVGAGI. CDR3 length equals 12 residues. DNA of the CDR3: TGTGCCAGCAGGGAGGGACGCTCTGAAGCTTTCTTT. It translates to CASREGRSEAFF.

In its sample, this clone was seen once. V is TRBV15 and J is TRBJ1-4; D not certain. Germline-derived CDR1 and CDR2 are LNHNV and YYDKDF (reference sequence). V was trimmed by 1 base and J by 8 bases, leaving 8 bases between them. CDR3 length equals 13 residues. CDR3 nucleotide sequence: TGTGCCACCAGCAGAGCAGGTGGAGAAAAACTGTTTTTT. Its protein is CATSRAGGEKLFF.

V is TRBV6-5 and J is TRBJ2-1; 9 bases align to TRBD1. Trimming took 1 base from V and 9 from J; bases not matched to a gene: 10. The CDR3 is 16 amino acids. Germline V gene lookup returns CDR1 MNHEY and CDR2 SVGAGI. Written as DNA, the CDR3 is TGTGCCAGCAGTTACTATTTCGGGACAGGGCTGGGTGAGCAGTTCTTC. This encodes CASSYYFGTGLGEQFF.

The rearrangement uses TRBV9 and TRBJ2-2; weak D call: TRBD2 (6 bases). Looked up from germline, CDR1 is SGDLS and CDR2 is YYNGEE. Between the trimmed V and J ends, which lost 0 bases and 1 base, there was a span of 10 bases. This CDR3 comprises 16 residues. The CDR3 nucleotides read TGTGCCAGCAGCGTAGGCGGGGACCAGAACACCGGGGAGCTGTTTTTT. This encodes CASSVGGDQNTGELFF.

The chain carries TRBV20-1 and TRBJ1-2; D unclear. The CDR3 extends over 11 amino acids. CDR1 and CDR2 (germline): DFQATT, SNEGSKA (reference sequence). V was shortened by 6 bases and J by 6 bases, with 11 bases between the two germline ends. The CDR3 nucleotides read TGCAGTGCGAGACGAGGGAATGGCTACACCTTC. This codes for CSARRGNGYTF.

V is TRBV5-5 and J is TRBJ1-2, with TRBD1 as a possible D gene (6 bases). Trimming cost V 4 bases and J 4 bases, with 14 bases left between them. Looked up from germline, CDR1 is SGHKS and CDR2 is YYEKEE (reference sequence). CDR3 length: 14 amino acids. The CDR3 sequence: CASSVGQLPYGYTF. The CDR3 bases are TGTGCCAGCAGCGTAGGACAGCTTCCCTATGGCTACACCTTC.

The genes are TRBV11-2 and TRBJ1-1; TRBD1 agrees at 8 bases. The CDR3 runs to 13 residues. Per the germline V gene, CDR1 is SGHAT and CDR2 is FQNNGV. Unmatched junction bases numbered 3, after V lost 2 bases and J lost 7 bases. The CDR3 DNA reads as TGTGCCAGCAGCTTACAGGGGGCCGTTGAAGCTTTCTTT. This codes for CASSLQGAVEAFF.

This chain uses TRBV7-2 with TRBJ2-6; D perhaps matches TRBD2 (5 bases). The CDR3 covers 19 residues. V dropped 1 base and J dropped 1 base, with 17 bases sitting between them. The germline V gene encodes CDR1 SGHTA and CDR2 FQGNSA. Written as DNA, the CDR3 is TGTGCCAGCAGCTTAGGGACGGGGTTTGGGCGTTCTGGGGCCAACGTCCTGACTTTC. Residues: CASSLGTGFGRSGANVLTF. The complete variable domain, with remaining parts taken from reference TRBV7-2 and TRBJ2-6, reads GAGVSQSPSNKVTEKGKDVELRCDPISGHTALYWYRQSLGQGLEFLIYFQGNSAPDKSGLPSDRFSAERTGGSVSTLTIQRTQQEDSAVYLCASSLGTGFGRSGANVLTFGAGSRLTVL.

V is TRBV7-2 and J is TRBJ2-7, with TRBD1 as a possible D gene (5 bases). V lost 7 bases, J lost 3 bases, and 16 bases lay in between. CDR3 length: 14 amino acids. Germline V gene lookup returns CDR1 SGHTA and CDR2 FQGNSA. The chain's CDR3 is CASNHQGPGYEQYF. Here the CDR3 DNA reads TGTGCCAGCAACCACCAGGGTCCTGGCTACGAGCAGTACTTC.